These T cell receptor beta chains were read from a single sample in a study of human T cells and chemical hapten exposure. One entry per CDR3 protein results from TCRdb running MiXCR on the RACE reads. The repertoire holds some 400,000 distinct CDR3 sequences, with about 4.8% as singletons. Sequencing was performed on whole blood, taken in connection with sensitization to the hapten diphenylcyclopropenone (DPC). Receptors originate from a woman aged 45-65 years with alopecia areata. Some clones in this sample may be carry-over from other donors' samples. Both conserved end residues are part of each CDR3. D genes are given only for firm matches. Expanded clones are given a class, and other clones once, few, many or no size at all.

V gene	D gene	clone size	J gene	CDR3 DNA	CDR3 protein
TRBV6-5	NA	many	TRBJ2-3	TGTGCCAGCAGTTACGGGGGCCACCGCACAGATACGCAGTATTTT	CASSYGGHRTDTQYF
TRBV5-4	NA	few	TRBJ2-3	TGTGCCAGCAGCTTGGGGGGGCGGGGCTACACAGATACGCAGTATTTT	CASSLGGRGYTDTQYF
TRBV27	NA	few	TRBJ1-4	TGTGCCAGCAGCTACGACACTTTTAATGAAAAACTGTTTTTT	CASSYDTFNEKLFF
TRBV2	NA	many	TRBJ2-3	TGTGCCAGCAGCGTCGGGACCACAGATACGCAGTATTTT	CASSVGTTDTQYF
TRBV11-2	NA	many	TRBJ1-2	TGTGCCAGCAGGGCCCTGGGGGTGAAAGGCTACACCTTC	CASRALGVKGYTF
TRBV6-5	TRBD2	NA	TRBJ2-3	TGTGCCAGCAGTACTGTGCGGGGGAGCACAGATACGCAGTATTTT	CASSTVRGSTDTQYF
TRBV24-1	TRBD2	many	TRBJ2-7	TGTGCCACCAGTGATTCAACTAGCGGGACAATCTACGAGCAGTACTTC	CATSDSTSGTIYEQYF
TRBV5-5	NA	NA	TRBJ2-6	TGTGCCAGCAGCTTGGCGATCCGTGCGTTTATCTCTGGGGCCAACGTCCTGACTTTC	CASSLAIRAFISGANVLTF
TRBV7-3	TRBD2	few	TRBJ2-1	TGTGCCAGCAGCCCCGATAGCGGGGAGAGCTACAATGAGCAGTTCTTC	CASSPDSGESYNEQFF
TRBV28	NA	NA	TRBJ1-4	TGTGCCAGCAGTTTATTCGCGGGAGGACGGGAAAAACTGTTTTTT	CASSLFAGGREKLFF
TRBV10-3	NA	few	TRBJ1-5	TGTGCCATCAGTGAGGACAGAAATCAGCCCCAGCATTTT	CAISEDRNQPQHF
TRBV20-1	TRBD2	many	TRBJ2-1	TGCAGTGCTAGTCGTTTAGGGCTAGCGGGAGACTACAATGAGCAGTTCTTC	CSASRLGLAGDYNEQFF
TRBV10-3	TRBD2	many	TRBJ2-3	TGTGCCAGCCGGATTGAAGGGACTAGCGGGTTTGGCACAGATACGCAGTATTTT	CASRIEGTSGFGTDTQYF
TRBV20-1	TRBD2	many	TRBJ2-3	TGCAGTGCTCTTCTAGCGGGAGGGACGTGGGGCACAGATACGCAGTATTTT	CSALLAGGTWGTDTQYF
TRBV20-1	TRBD1	many	TRBJ1-1	TGCAGTGCTAGAGAGAAAGGGACAGATCTCACTGAAGCTTTCTTT	CSAREKGTDLTEAFF
TRBV7-9	TRBD1	NA	TRBJ1-1	TGTGCCAGCAGCCAACCCCACTCAGGGGGCACTGAAGCTTCCTTT	CASSQPHSGGTEASF
TRBV25-1	TRBD1	few	TRBJ2-2	TGTGCCAGCAGTCCTACAGGGGGCGTGGGCGGGGAGCTGTTTTTT	CASSPTGGVGGELFF
TRBV21-1	NA	many	TRBJ2-1	TGTGCCATCCCCGTAACCTACAATGAGCAGTTCTTC	CAIPVTYNEQFF
TRBV25-1	NA	many	TRBJ1-2	TGTGCCAGCAGTGTGCCAGTTGACTATGGCTACACCTTC	CASSVPVDYGYTF
TRBV5-1	TRBD1	NA	TRBJ2-1	TGCGCCAGCGGAGAAGACAGGGGGAATGAGCAGTTCTTC	CASGEDRGNEQFF
TRBV15	NA	many	TRBJ2-1	TGTGCCACCAGCCTAGACCGATCCTACAATGAGCAGTTCTTC	CATSLDRSYNEQFF
TRBV6-5	TRBD1	few	TRBJ1-2	TGTGCCAGCAGTTACCCAGGGGGCCATGGCTACACCTTC	CASSYPGGHGYTF
TRBV5-1	NA	few	TRBJ2-7	TGCGCCAGCAGCTTGGTCCCGGAGGGGGCAGCTAGGTGGTACTTC	CASSLVPEGAARWYF